Listed below are T cell receptor beta chains from one sample, sequenced in a study of blood T cell repertoires in COVID-19. Profiled with immunoSEQ multiplex PCR; TCRdb holds only in-frame clones, not every one. Altogether 14,000 or so clones are present, roughly 73% being singletons, with the ten largest covering about 9.6%. The sequencing input was peripheral blood. The receptor source for this set is a man aged 65-85 years with acute or convalescent COVID-19. Each CDR3 is given with its conserved first and last residue. Fields, in order: J gene, clone size, V gene, D gene, CDR3 protein, CDR3 DNA. A D gene is named only where the DNA matches it firmly. Only some rows state a clone size, as once, few, many or a class for expanded clones.

j_call: TRBJ1-2; clone_size: few; v_call: TRBV7-9; d_call: -; cdr3_aa: CASSSEWGRVNGYTF; cdr3_nt: TGTGCCAGCAGCTCCGAGTGGGGGCGCGTGAATGGCTACACCTTC
j_call: TRBJ1-2; clone_size: -; v_call: TRBV4-3; d_call: -; cdr3_aa: CASSQVVRGSYGYTF; cdr3_nt: TGCGCCAGCAGCCAAGTGGTCCGAGGGAGCTATGGCTACACCTTC
j_call: TRBJ1-1; clone_size: -; v_call: TRBV6-5; d_call: -; cdr3_aa: CASRKGSWEEAFF; cdr3_nt: TGTGCCAGCAGGAAGGGCAGCTGGGAGGAAGCTTTCTTT
j_call: TRBJ1-6; clone_size: -; v_call: TRBV6-2/TRBV6-3; d_call: -; cdr3_aa: CASSYSPPSLHF; cdr3_nt: TGTGCCAGCAGTTACTCTCCCCCATCCCTCCACTTT
j_call: TRBJ2-7; clone_size: once; v_call: TRBV14; d_call: -; cdr3_aa: CASSQVVNRVDGTEQYF; cdr3_nt: TGTGCCAGCAGCCAAGTGGTCAACAGGGTAGACGGAACCGAGCAGTACTTC
j_call: TRBJ2-7; clone_size: -; v_call: TRBV19; d_call: TRBD1; cdr3_aa: CASSIATGGYEQYF; cdr3_nt: TGTGCCAGTAGTATAGCGACAGGGGGCTACGAGCAGTACTTC
j_call: TRBJ1-1; clone_size: -; v_call: TRBV19; d_call: -; cdr3_aa: CASTSQGGETEAFF; cdr3_nt: TGTGCCAGTACCTCACAGGGAGGGGAGACTGAAGCTTTCTTT
j_call: TRBJ1-1; clone_size: -; v_call: TRBV12-3/TRBV12-4; d_call: TRBD1; cdr3_aa: CASSVAPGQEAFF; cdr3_nt: TGTGCCAGCAGTGTAGCACCGGGACAGGAAGCTTTCTTT
j_call: TRBJ2-6; clone_size: once; v_call: TRBV19; d_call: TRBD1; cdr3_aa: CASSRGQGSSGANVLTF; cdr3_nt: TGTGCCAGTAGTAGGGGACAGGGCTCCTCTGGGGCCAACGTCCTGACTTTC
j_call: TRBJ2-7; clone_size: once; v_call: TRBV2; d_call: -; cdr3_aa: CASSRSYEQYF; cdr3_nt: TGTGCCAGCAGCCGCTCCTACGAGCAGTACTTC
j_call: TRBJ2-3; clone_size: -; v_call: TRBV19; d_call: TRBD2; cdr3_aa: CASSITSGAYDTQYF; cdr3_nt: TGTGCCAGTAGTATAACTAGCGGGGCGTATGATACGCAGTATTTT
j_call: TRBJ1-2; clone_size: once; v_call: TRBV6-1; d_call: -; cdr3_aa: CASSEGRRGNYGYTF; cdr3_nt: TGTGCCAGCAGTGAAGGCCGCAGGGGTAACTATGGCTACACCTTC
j_call: TRBJ2-6; clone_size: -; v_call: TRBV28; d_call: TRBD1; cdr3_aa: CASSGQGVDGANVLTF; cdr3_nt: TGTGCCAGCAGTGGACAGGGGGTGGATGGGGCCAACGTCCTGACTTTC
j_call: TRBJ1-2; clone_size: -; v_call: TRBV6-2/TRBV6-3; d_call: -; cdr3_aa: CASSYAGAGPNYGYTF; cdr3_nt: TGTGCCAGCAGTTACGCTGGGGCAGGTCCTAACTATGGCTACACCTTC
j_call: TRBJ1-2; clone_size: few; v_call: TRBV28; d_call: TRBD1; cdr3_aa: CASRERDSEGYTF; cdr3_nt: TGTGCCAGCAGAGAAAGGGACAGTGAGGGCTACACCTTC
j_call: TRBJ2-4; clone_size: -; v_call: TRBV14; d_call: TRBD1; cdr3_aa: CASSRPGQLNIQYF; cdr3_nt: TGTGCCAGCAGTCGCCCGGGACAGCTAAACATTCAGTACTTC
j_call: TRBJ2-5; clone_size: -; v_call: TRBV5-1; d_call: -; cdr3_aa: CASSLTPPLQETQYF; cdr3_nt: TGCGCCAGCAGCTTGACACCCCCCCTGCAAGAGACCCAGTACTTC
j_call: TRBJ1-6; clone_size: -; v_call: TRBV7-2; d_call: -; cdr3_aa: CASAEAPNSPLHF; cdr3_nt: TGTGCCAGTGCCGAGGCCCCAAATTCACCCCTCCACTTT
j_call: TRBJ2-6; clone_size: -; v_call: TRBV7-6; d_call: -; cdr3_aa: CASTPRPPLDTALWANVLTF; cdr3_nt: TGTGCCAGCACTCCCCGCCCCCCGCTGGACACCGCTCTGTGGGCCAACGTCCTGACTTTC
j_call: TRBJ1-1; clone_size: -; v_call: TRBV20-1; d_call: -; cdr3_aa: CSASPTGDAFF; cdr3_nt: TGCAGTGCTAGTCCTACGGGGGACGCTTTCTTT
j_call: TRBJ1-5; clone_size: -; v_call: TRBV19; d_call: TRBD1; cdr3_aa: CASSIPGQGARQPQHF; cdr3_nt: TGTGCCAGTAGTATCCCGGGACAGGGGGCGCGACAGCCCCAGCATTTT
j_call: TRBJ2-3; clone_size: -; v_call: TRBV5-4; d_call: TRBD2; cdr3_aa: CASSPGTSGGLRDTQYF; cdr3_nt: TGTGCCAGCAGCCCTGGGACTAGCGGGGGGCTCCGGGATACGCAGTATTTT
j_call: TRBJ2-7; clone_size: -; v_call: TRBV30; d_call: TRBD2; cdr3_aa: CAWQTGTTTYEQYF; cdr3_nt: TGTGCCTGGCAAACCGGGACTACCACCTACGAGCAGTACTTC
j_call: TRBJ2-1; clone_size: -; v_call: TRBV21-1; d_call: -; cdr3_aa: CASSKVRIGLAGMYGLYNEQFF; cdr3_nt: TGTGCCAGCAGCAAAGTTCGCATTGGACTAGCGGGAATGTACGGACTGTACAATGAGCAGTTCTTC
j_call: TRBJ1-6; clone_size: -; v_call: TRBV9; d_call: -; cdr3_aa: CASSVEGHREGSPLHF; cdr3_nt: TGTGCCAGCAGCGTAGAGGGTCACAGGGAAGGATCTCCCCTCCACTTT
j_call: TRBJ1-1; clone_size: -; v_call: TRBV29-1; d_call: -; cdr3_aa: CSVVPGGTEAFF; cdr3_nt: TGCAGCGTTGTCCCGGGAGGTACTGAAGCTTTCTTT
j_call: TRBJ1-4; clone_size: -; v_call: TRBV11-2; d_call: -; cdr3_aa: CASSHNSRLTANEKLFF; cdr3_nt: TGTGCCAGCAGCCACAATTCCAGACTTACGGCTAATGAAAAACTGTTTTTT